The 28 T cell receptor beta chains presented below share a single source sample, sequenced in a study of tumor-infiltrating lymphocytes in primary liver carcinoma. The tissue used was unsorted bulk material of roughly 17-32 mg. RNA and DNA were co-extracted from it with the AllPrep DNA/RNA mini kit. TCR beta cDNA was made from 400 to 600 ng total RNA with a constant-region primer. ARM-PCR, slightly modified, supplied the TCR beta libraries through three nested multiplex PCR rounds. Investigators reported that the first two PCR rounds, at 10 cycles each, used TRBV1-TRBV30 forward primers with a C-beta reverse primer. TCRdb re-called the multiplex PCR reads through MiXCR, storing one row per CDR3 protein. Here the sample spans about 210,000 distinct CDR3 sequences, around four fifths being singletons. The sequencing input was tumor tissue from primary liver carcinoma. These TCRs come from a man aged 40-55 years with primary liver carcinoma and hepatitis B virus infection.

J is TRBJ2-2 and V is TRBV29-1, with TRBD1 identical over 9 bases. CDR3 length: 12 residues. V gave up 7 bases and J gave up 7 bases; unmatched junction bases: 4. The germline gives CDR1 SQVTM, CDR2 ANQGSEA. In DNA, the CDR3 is TGCAGCGCCGGGACAGGGATCGGGGAGCTGTTTTTT. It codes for CSAGTGIGELFF.

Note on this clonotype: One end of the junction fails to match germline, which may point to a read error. The CDR3 nucleotides read TGTAGCGTCGGCGCATGGAGTGGTATGAAGACTGAAGCTTTCTTT. Translated: CSVGAWSGMKTEAFF. V gene TRBV29-1 combines with J gene TRBJ1-1; D unresolved. The CDR3 runs 15 residues. Germline CDR1 reads SQVTM; CDR2 reads ANQGSEA.

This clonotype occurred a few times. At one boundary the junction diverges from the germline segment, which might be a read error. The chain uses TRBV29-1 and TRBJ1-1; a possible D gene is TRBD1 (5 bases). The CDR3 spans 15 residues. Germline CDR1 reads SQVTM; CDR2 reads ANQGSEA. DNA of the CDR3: TGCAGCGTTACCCCAGGGTGGGGGATGAACACTGAAGCATTCTTT. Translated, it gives CSVTPGWGMNTEAFF. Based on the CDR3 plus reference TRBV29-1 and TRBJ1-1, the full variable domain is SAVISQKPSRDICQRGTSLTIQCQVDSQVTMMFWYRQQPGQSLTLIATANQGSEATYESGFVIDKFPISRPNLTFSTLTVSNMSPEDSSIYLCSVTPGWGMNTEAFFGQGTRLTVV.

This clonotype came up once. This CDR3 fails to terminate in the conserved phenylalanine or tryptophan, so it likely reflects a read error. The CDR3 DNA follows: TGCAGCGTTGAAGATGCCAGGGCGGCCGAGAATATTCAGTACCTC. Translating it yields CSVEDARAAENIQYL. This sequence joins TRBV29-1 and TRBJ2-4; TRBD1 is a possible D gene (5 bases). The CDR3 spans 15 residues. Germline V gene lookup returns CDR1 SQVTM and CDR2 ANQGSEA. Trimming pared 0 bases from V and 10 bases from J, leaving 19 bases between.

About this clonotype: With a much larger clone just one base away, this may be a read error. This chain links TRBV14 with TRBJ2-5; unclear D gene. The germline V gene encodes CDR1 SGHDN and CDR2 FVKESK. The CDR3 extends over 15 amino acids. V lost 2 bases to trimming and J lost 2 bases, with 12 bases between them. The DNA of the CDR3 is TGTGCCAGCAGCCAAAATCTGGGTTATCAAGAGACCCAGTACTTC. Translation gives CASSQNLGYQETQYF.

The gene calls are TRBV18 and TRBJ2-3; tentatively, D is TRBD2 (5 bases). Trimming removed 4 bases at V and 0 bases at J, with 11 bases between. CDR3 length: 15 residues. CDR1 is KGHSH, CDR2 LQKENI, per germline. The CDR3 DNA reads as TGTGCCAGCTCACGAACAGCGGCGAGCACAGATACGCAGTATTTT. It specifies CASSRTAASTDTQYF.

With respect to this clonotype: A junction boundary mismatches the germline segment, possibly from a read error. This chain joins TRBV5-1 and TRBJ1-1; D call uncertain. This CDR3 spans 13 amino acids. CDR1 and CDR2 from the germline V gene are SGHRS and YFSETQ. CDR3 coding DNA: TGCGCCAGAAGCTTGGTAATCAACACTGAAGCTTTCTTT. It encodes CARSLVINTEAFF.

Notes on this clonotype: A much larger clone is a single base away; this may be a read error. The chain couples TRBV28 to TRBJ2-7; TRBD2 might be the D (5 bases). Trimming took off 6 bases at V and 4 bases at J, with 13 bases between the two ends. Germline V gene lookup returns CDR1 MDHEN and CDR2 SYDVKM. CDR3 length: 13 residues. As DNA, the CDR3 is TGTGCCAGCAGCATACTAGGAGTTTACGAGCAGTACTTC. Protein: CASSILGVYEQYF.

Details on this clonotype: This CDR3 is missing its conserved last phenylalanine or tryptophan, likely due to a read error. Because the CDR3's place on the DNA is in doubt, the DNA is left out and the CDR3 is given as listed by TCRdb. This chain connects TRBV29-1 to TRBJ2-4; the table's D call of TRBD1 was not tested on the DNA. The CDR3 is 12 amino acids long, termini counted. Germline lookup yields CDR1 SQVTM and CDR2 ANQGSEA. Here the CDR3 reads CSVIHGGGIQHC.

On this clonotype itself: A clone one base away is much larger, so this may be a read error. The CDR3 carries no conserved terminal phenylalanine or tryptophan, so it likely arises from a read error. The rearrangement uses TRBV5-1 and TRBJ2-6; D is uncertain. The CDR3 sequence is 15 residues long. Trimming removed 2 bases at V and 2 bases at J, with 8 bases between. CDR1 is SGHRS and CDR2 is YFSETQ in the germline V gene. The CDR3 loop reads CASSLHTPGANVLTL. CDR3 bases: TGCGCCAGCAGCTTACACACTCCTGGGGCCAACGTCCTGACTTTG.

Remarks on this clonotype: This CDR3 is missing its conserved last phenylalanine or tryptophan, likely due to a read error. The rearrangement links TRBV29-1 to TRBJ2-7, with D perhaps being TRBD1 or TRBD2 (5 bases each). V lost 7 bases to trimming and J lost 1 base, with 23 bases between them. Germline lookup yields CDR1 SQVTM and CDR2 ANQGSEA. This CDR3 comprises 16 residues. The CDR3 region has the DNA TGCAGCGCCATGACATCTGGGACCGCCACTTCCTACGAGCAGTACATC. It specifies CSAMTSGTATSYEQYI.

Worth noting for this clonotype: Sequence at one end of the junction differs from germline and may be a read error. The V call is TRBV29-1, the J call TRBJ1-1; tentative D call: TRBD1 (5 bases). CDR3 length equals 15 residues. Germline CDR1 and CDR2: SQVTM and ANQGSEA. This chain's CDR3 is CWVGPGWGMVAEASF. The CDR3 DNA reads TGCTGGGTTGGTCCAGGGTGGGGTATGGTCGCTGAAGCTTCCTTT.

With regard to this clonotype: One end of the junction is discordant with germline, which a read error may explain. The CDR3 region is CASSEREGGLGSEQFF. The DNA for the CDR3 is TGCGCTAGCAGTGAGAGGGAGGGAGGATTGGGTAGTGAGCAGTTCTTC. This sequence joins TRBV10-2 and TRBJ2-1; 7 bases fit TRBD2. The CDR3 loop spans 16 amino acids. The germline V gene has CDR1 WSHSY and CDR2 SAAADI.

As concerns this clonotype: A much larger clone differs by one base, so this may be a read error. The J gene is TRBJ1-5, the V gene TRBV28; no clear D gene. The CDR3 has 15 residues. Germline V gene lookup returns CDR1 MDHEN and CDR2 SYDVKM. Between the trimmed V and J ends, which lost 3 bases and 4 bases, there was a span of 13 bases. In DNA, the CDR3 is TGTGCCAGCAGTTTGGGGTGGGCTCAGAATCAGCCCCAGCATTTT. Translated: CASSLGWAQNQPQHF.

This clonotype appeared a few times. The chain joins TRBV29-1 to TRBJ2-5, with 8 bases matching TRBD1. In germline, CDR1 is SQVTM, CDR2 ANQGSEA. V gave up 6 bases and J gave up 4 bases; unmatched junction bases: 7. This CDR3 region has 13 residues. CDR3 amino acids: CSVARGQGETQYF. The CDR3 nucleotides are TGCAGCGTCGCACGAGGACAGGGAGAGACCCAGTACTTC.

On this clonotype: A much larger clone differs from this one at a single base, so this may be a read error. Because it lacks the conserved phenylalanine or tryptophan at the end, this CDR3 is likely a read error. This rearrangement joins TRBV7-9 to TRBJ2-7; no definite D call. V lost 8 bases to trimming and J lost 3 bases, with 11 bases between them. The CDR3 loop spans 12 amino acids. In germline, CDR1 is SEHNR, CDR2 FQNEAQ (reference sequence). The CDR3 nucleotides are TGTGCCAGCGGCGACGGAAACTACGAGCAGTACATC. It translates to CASGDGNYEQYI.

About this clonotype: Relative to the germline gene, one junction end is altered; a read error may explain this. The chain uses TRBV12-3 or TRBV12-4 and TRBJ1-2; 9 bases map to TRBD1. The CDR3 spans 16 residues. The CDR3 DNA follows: TGTGCCAGCAGTTTCCGCTACAGGGGGCCAGACTACGGCTACACCTTC. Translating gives CASSFRYRGPDYGYTF.

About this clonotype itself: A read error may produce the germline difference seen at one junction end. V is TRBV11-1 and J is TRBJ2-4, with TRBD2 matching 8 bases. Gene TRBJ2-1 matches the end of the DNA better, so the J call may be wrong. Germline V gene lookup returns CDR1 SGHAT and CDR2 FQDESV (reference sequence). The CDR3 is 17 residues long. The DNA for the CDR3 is TGTGTCAGCAGCTTTCCCGGGTCTAGCGGGTGCAAAAACATTCAGTTCTTC. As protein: CVSSFPGSSGCKNIQFF.

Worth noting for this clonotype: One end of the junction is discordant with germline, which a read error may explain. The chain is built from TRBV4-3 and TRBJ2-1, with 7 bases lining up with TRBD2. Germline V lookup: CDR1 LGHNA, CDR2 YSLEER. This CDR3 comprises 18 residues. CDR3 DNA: TGCGCCAGCAGTCTGGATTGGACTAGTGGGAGGGCCCGGAATGAGCAGTCCTTC. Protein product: CASSLDWTSGRARNEQSF.

CDR3 nucleotides: TGTGCCAGCAGTCTCTTTCCGGACTTAACCTACTCTTTCGAGCAGTACTTC. Encoded protein: CASSLFPDLTYSFEQYF. The chain recombines TRBV12-1 with TRBJ2-7; TRBD2, the table's D call, was not compared with the DNA. TRBV12-1 is noted as a pseudogene. The CDR3 spans 17 residues.

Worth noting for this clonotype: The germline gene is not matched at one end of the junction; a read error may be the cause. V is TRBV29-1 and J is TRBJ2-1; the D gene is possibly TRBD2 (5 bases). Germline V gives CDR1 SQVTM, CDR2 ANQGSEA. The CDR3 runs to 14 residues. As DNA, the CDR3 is TGCAGCGTTCGAGTCATGGTTGGAGGCGATGAGCAATTCTTC. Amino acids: CSVRVMVGGDEQFF.

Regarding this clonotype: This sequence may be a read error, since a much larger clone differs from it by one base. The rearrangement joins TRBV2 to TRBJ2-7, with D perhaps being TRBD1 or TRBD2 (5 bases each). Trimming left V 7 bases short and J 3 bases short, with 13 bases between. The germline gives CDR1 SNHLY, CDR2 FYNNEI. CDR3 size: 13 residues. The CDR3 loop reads CASTRGVDYEQYF. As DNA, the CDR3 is TGTGCCAGCACCCGGGGCGTTGACTACGAGCAGTACTTC.

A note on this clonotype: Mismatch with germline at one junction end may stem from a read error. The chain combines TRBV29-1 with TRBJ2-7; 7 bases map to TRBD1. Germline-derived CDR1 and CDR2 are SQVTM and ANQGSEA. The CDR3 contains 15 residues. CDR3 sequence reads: CSVGELGGSRYELYF. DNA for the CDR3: TGCAGCGTCGGGGAGCTAGGGGGCAGTAGGTACGAGCTGTACTTC.

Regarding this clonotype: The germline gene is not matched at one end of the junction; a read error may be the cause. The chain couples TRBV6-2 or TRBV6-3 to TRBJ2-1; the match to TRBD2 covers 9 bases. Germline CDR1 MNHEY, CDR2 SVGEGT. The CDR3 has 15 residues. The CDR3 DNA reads TGTGCCAACAGCTCCGGACTAGCGCTATACAATGAGCAGCTCTTC. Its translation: CANSSGLALYNEQLF.

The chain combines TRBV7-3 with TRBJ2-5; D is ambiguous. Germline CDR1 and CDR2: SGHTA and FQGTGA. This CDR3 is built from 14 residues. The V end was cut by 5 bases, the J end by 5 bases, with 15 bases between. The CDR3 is CASSPNKGKETQYF. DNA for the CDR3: TGTGCCAGCAGCCCGAACAAGGGAAAGGAGACCCAGTACTTC. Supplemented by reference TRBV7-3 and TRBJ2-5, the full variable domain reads GAGVSQTPSNKVTEKGKYVELRCDPISGHTALYWYRQSLGQGPEFLIYFQGTGAADDSGLPNDRFFAVRPEGSVSTLKIQRTERGDSAVYLCASSPNKGKETQYFGPGTRLLVL.

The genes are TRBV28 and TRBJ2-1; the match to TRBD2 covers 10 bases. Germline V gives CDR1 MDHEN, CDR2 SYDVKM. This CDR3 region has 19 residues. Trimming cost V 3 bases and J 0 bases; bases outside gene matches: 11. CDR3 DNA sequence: TGTGCCAGCAGTTTTGCAGGACTAGCGGCATTGAGCTCCTACAATGAGCAGTTCTTC. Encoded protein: CASSFAGLAALSSYNEQFF.

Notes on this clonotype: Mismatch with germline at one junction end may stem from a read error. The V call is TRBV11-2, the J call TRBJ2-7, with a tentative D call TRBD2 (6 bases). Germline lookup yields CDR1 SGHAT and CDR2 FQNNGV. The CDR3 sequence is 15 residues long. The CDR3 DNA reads TGCGCCAGTAGCTTAGCGGCCAGGGAGTTTTACCAGCAGTACTTC. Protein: CASSLAAREFYQQYF.

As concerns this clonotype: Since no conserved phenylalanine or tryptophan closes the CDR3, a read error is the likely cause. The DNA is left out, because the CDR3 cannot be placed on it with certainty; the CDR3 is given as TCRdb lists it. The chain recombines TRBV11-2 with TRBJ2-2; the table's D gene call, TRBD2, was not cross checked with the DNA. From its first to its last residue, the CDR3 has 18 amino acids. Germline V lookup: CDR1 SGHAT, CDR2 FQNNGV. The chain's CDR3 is CASIITATWKVGTGELLS.